Listed below are T cell receptor beta chains from one sample, sequenced in a study of blood T cell repertoires in COVID-19. Sequencing used immunoSEQ multiplex PCR; TCRdb keeps in-frame clones, though not all of them. The sample yields 72,000 or so clones, roughly 85% seen once. Sequencing used peripheral blood. These receptors were taken from a woman of 80 years or more with active or convalescent COVID-19. Both conserved end residues are part of each CDR3. The order of the fields is CDR3 protein, CDR3 DNA, clone size, D gene, J gene, V gene. D genes are given only for firm matches. Rows may omit the clone size; those that give it use once, few, many or a size class.

CDR3aa: CASSLAGGLADTQYF
CDR3nt: TGCGCCAGCAGCTTGGCGGGGGGGCTGGCAGATACGCAGTATTTT
abundance: once
d_gene: TRBD2
j_gene: TRBJ2-3
v_gene: TRBV5-1

CDR3aa: CASSFTGGHGGELFF
CDR3nt: TGTGCCAGCAGCTTTACGGGGGGCCACGGCGGGGAGCTGTTTTTT
abundance: .
d_gene: .
j_gene: TRBJ2-2
v_gene: TRBV7-6

CDR3aa: CARAPGQENTEAFF
CDR3nt: TGCGCCAGAGCGCCGGGACAGGAGAACACTGAAGCTTTCTTT
abundance: .
d_gene: TRBD1
j_gene: TRBJ1-1
v_gene: TRBV5-1

CDR3aa: CASSFGHGAAENNEQFF
CDR3nt: TGCGCCAGCAGCTTCGGGCATGGGGCGGCCGAAAACAATGAGCAGTTCTTC
abundance: .
d_gene: .
j_gene: TRBJ2-1
v_gene: TRBV5-1

CDR3aa: CASSLARTDGYGYTF
CDR3nt: TGTGCCAGCAGCTTAGCCCGGACAGACGGGTATGGCTACACCTTC
abundance: .
d_gene: .
j_gene: TRBJ1-2
v_gene: TRBV11-2

CDR3aa: CASILSSGNTIYF
CDR3nt: TGTGCCAGCATCTTGAGCTCTGGAAACACCATATATTTT
abundance: .
d_gene: .
j_gene: TRBJ1-3
v_gene: TRBV6-5

CDR3aa: CATSRDIDRGGGYEAFF
CDR3nt: TGTGCCACCAGCAGAGATATCGACAGGGGGGGTGGCTATGAAGCTTTCTTT
abundance: .
d_gene: TRBD1
j_gene: TRBJ1-1
v_gene: TRBV15

CDR3aa: CASSSYRVSTDTQYF
CDR3nt: TGTGCCAGCAGCTCCTACAGGGTTTCCACAGATACGCAGTATTTT
abundance: .
d_gene: .
j_gene: TRBJ2-3
v_gene: TRBV5-4

CDR3aa: CASSLGLSVNNEQFF
CDR3nt: TGTGCCAGCAGCTTAGGTCTTAGCGTTAACAATGAGCAGTTCTTC
abundance: .
d_gene: .
j_gene: TRBJ2-1
v_gene: TRBV7-2

CDR3aa: CASSSTTGELFF
CDR3nt: TGTGCCAGCAGTTCGACAACCGGGGAGCTGTTTTTT
abundance: .
d_gene: .
j_gene: TRBJ2-2
v_gene: TRBV28